The clone carrying this T cell receptor (beta chain) showed up just a few times. Germline V gene data show CDR1 as SQVTM and CDR2 as ANQGSEA. Between the trimmed V and J ends, which lost 0 bases and 4 bases, there was a span of 6 bases. There are 13 residues in the CDR3. The data belong to a study of Graves' ophthalmopathy and Graves' hyperthyroidism. Amplification of the TCR beta CDR3 regions used RNA transcripts (as template). Following a first-round RT-PCR that used HTBI primers, a second-round multiplex PCR was carried out. MiXCR, applied by TCRdb to the multiplex PCR reads, yields one record per CDR3 protein. The sample holds 680,000 or so distinct CDR3 sequences, over 20% seen once. Diagnosis used clinical symptoms, serum thyroxine, TRAb, thyroid ultrasound and orbital computed tomography.

Sequencing was carried out using peripheral blood. The receptor was derived from a woman younger than 30 with stable Graves' hyperthyroidism. Some clones in this sample may be carry-over from other donors' samples. The chain links TRBV29-1 to TRBJ2-2; D remains unclear. In nucleotides, the CDR3 is TGCAGCGTTGAAGACAGCCGCACCGGGGAGCTGTTTTTT. As protein: CSVEDSRTGELFF.